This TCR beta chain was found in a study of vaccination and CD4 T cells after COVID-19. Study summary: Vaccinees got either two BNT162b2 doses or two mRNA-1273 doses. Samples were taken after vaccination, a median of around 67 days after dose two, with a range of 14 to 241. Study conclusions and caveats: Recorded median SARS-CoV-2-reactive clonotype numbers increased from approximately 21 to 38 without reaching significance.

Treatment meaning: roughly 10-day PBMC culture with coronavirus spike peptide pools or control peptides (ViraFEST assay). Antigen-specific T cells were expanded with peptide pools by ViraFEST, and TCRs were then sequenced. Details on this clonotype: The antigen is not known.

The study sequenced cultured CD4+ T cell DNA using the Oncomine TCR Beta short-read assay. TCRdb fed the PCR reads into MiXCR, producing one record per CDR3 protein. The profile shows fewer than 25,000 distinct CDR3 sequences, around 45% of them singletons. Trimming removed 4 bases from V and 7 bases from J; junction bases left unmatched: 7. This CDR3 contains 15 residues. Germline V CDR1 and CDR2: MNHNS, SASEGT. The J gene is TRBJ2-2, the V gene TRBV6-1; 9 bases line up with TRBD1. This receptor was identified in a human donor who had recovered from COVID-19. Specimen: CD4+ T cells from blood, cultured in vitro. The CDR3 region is CASSVGQGQVGELFF. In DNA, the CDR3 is TGTGCCAGCAGTGTGGGACAGGGCCAGGTCGGGGAGCTGTTTTTT.